These 13 T cell receptor beta chains originate from one sample sequenced in a study of cytomegalovirus exposure and HLA in healthy donors. The PCR contained 60 Vbeta and 13 Jbeta primers. TCRdb's copy holds only in-frame clones and misses some; the assay was immunoSEQ multiplex PCR. Across 68,000 or so clones, the top ten clones capture about a sixth of the sample. Sequencing was carried out using PBMCs. Source of these receptors: a boy aged 10-17 years in good health and CMV-seronegative.

The rearrangement uses TRBV7-2 and TRBJ1-1; TRBD1 agrees at 8 bases. The CDR3 length is 19 residues. Per germline, CDR1 SGHTA and CDR2 FQGNSA. J gave up 0 bases and V 7 bases, and 19 bases lay outside the gene matches. CDR3 residues: CASIPPQVQDREVNTEAFF. The CDR3 DNA reads as TGTGCCAGCATCCCCCCACAGGTTCAGGACAGGGAAGTGAACACTGAAGCTTTCTTT.

The chain is built from TRBV6-4 and TRBJ1-2; possibly TRBD1 for D (5 bases). In germline, CDR1 is MRHNA, CDR2 SNTAGT. The ends were cut back, 5 bases at V and 0 bases at J, with 10 bases in the middle. The CDR3 runs to 14 residues. The CDR3 DNA reads TGTGCCAGCAGTCCTGGGGCCTCTAACTATGGCTACACCTTC. It codes for CASSPGASNYGYTF.

This rearrangement joins TRBV2 to TRBJ2-2, with 9 bases lining up with TRBD2. Germline V CDR1 and CDR2: SNHLY, FYNNEI. Unmatched junction bases numbered 12, after V lost 6 bases and J lost 4 bases. The length of the CDR3 is 17 residues. CDR3 DNA sequence: TGTGCCAGCAGGATAGGAGCGGGAGGAAAAATCACCGGGGAGCTGTTTTTT. Translating gives CASRIGAGGKITGELFF.

The rearrangement links TRBV7-8 to TRBJ2-7, with a possible D match to TRBD1 (6 bases). The CDR3 totals 13 residues. The germline CDR1 and CDR2 sequences are SGHVS and FQNEAQ. With 1 base removed from V and 7 bases from J, the gap between germline ends came to 11 bases. CDR3 amino acids: CASSLVTGQEQYF. Written as DNA, the CDR3 is TGTGCCAGCAGCTTAGTCACAGGGCAAGAGCAGTACTTC.

The rearrangement uses TRBV27 and TRBJ2-3, with 10 bases fitting TRBD1. Looked up from germline, CDR1 is MNHEY and CDR2 is SMNVEV (reference sequence). The CDR3 runs 16 residues. Losses at the gene ends were 5 bases for V and 3 bases for J; bases not matched to a gene: 8. CDR3 in amino acids: CASSSASGQGTDTQYF. CDR3 DNA sequence: TGTGCCAGCAGTAGTGCCTCGGGACAGGGGACAGATACGCAGTATTTT.

The chain has TRBV6-5 and TRBJ2-7; 10 bases match TRBD2. The CDR3 has 15 amino acids. V shed 2 bases, J shed 3 bases, and the junction held 4 bases outside the gene matches. Per germline, CDR1 MNHEY and CDR2 SVGAGI. CDR3 sequence: CASSYGTSASYEQYF. The CDR3 nucleotides read TGTGCCAGCAGTTACGGGACTAGCGCCAGCTACGAGCAGTACTTC.

This rearrangement joins TRBV5-4 to TRBJ1-1; D unresolved. The CDR3 sequence is 16 residues long. CDR1 is SGHNT and CDR2 is YYREEE in the germline V gene (reference sequence). The ends were cut back, 10 bases at V and 1 base at J, with 23 bases in the middle. In DNA form, the CDR3 reads TGTGCCGGCCGACGAGGTAATCTAGTTGGGAACACTGAAGCTTTCTTT. Translation: CAGRRGNLVGNTEAFF.

The rearrangement joins TRBV28 to TRBJ1-5, with 7 nucleotides matching TRBD1. CDR3 length equals 15 residues. Germline V gene sequence: CDR1 MDHEN, CDR2 SYDVKM. V trimming: 6 bases; J trimming: 3 bases; junction bases outside the gene matches: 8. In nucleotides, the CDR3 is TGTGCCAGCAGATTGGGAGACAGGGACAATCAGCCCCAGCATTTT. This translates into CASRLGDRDNQPQHF.

The gene calls are TRBV6-5 and TRBJ1-1; no clear D gene. This CDR3 has 11 amino acids. Germline V lookup: CDR1 MNHEY, CDR2 SVGAGI. V lost 2 bases and J 8 bases, leaving 6 bases between the germline ends. As DNA, the CDR3 is TGTGCCAGCAGTTACAACAGCGAAGCTTTCTTT. It encodes CASSYNSEAFF.

The chain joins TRBV6-1 to TRBJ2-2, with 8 bases lining up with TRBD1. Germline CDR1 is MNHNS and CDR2 is SASEGT. J was trimmed by 2 bases and V by 6 bases; bases with no gene match: 5. CDR3 length: 15 residues. CDR3 amino acids: CASRRQGTNTGELFF. The CDR3 nucleotides read TGTGCCAGCAGAAGACAGGGGACTAACACCGGGGAGCTGTTTTTT.

The chain joins TRBV18 to TRBJ1-2; the D gene is possibly TRBD1 (6 bases). The CDR3 sequence is 15 residues long. The V gene's germline CDR1 is KGHSH and CDR2 LQKENI. Trimming cost V 4 bases and J 7 bases, with 19 bases left between them. The CDR3 loop reads CASSLRPTGEVGYTF. In DNA form, the CDR3 reads TGTGCCAGCTCACTTAGACCGACAGGAGAGGTTGGCTACACCTTC.

V usage is TRBV19 and J usage is TRBJ2-7, with D perhaps TRBD2 (6 bases). Trimming left V 7 bases short and J 3 bases short, with 13 bases between. CDR1 LNHDA and CDR2 SQIVND come from the germline V gene (reference sequence). The CDR3 covers 13 residues. The CDR3 DNA follows: TGTGCCAGTACCTCACCCGGGGGCTACGAGCAGTACTTC. Encoded protein: CASTSPGGYEQYF.

V gene TRBV19 combines with J gene TRBJ2-5; 7 nucleotides match TRBD2. The V gene end was trimmed by 4 bases and the J gene end by 2 bases; junction bases not matched to a gene: 1. The CDR3 is made up of 13 amino acids. Germline CDR1 reads LNHDA; CDR2 reads SQIVND (reference sequence). The DNA of the CDR3 is TGTGCCAGTAGTAGGACTAGTCAAGAGACCCAGTACTTC. This translates into CASSRTSQETQYF.